Below are 23 T cell receptor beta chains sequenced from a single sample in a study of blood T cell repertoires in COVID-19. TCRdb's table, derived via immunoSEQ multiplex PCR, lists solely in-frame clones and lacks some. Counted here are 200,000 to 250,000 clones, around 90% occurring once; the ten biggest clones make up around a tenth. The specimen was PBMCs or T cells enriched from blood (not recorded which). These receptors were taken from a man aged 18-30 years with acute COVID-19.

In the case of this clone: Sequence at one end of the junction differs from germline and may be a read error. The J gene is TRBJ1-4, the V gene TRBV7-7; D not resolved. Germline V lookup: CDR1 SSHAT, CDR2 FNYEAQ (reference sequence). The CDR3 is made up of 15 amino acids. The CDR3 DNA sequence: TGTGCTAGCAGCTTTGGGCGGGGTGCTAATGAAAAACTGTTTTTT. This codes for CASSFGRGANEKLFF.

The J gene is TRBJ1-6, the V gene TRBV5-6; TRBD1 matches 12 bases. The germline V gene has CDR1 SGHDT and CDR2 YYEEEE. The V gene end was trimmed by 4 bases and the J gene end by 8 bases; junction bases not matched to a gene: 4. CDR3 length: 15 amino acids. The DNA of the CDR3 is TGTGCCAGCAGCAGGGACAGGGGGCCTGATTCACCCCTCCACTTT. This codes for CASSRDRGPDSPLHF.

The chain uses TRBV12-3 or TRBV12-4 and TRBJ2-7; the D gene is possibly TRBD1 (5 bases). Trimming took 8 bases from V and 1 from J, leaving 9 bases between them. The CDR3 runs 12 residues. The CDR3: CASSQASYEQYF. The CDR3 DNA is TGTGCCAGCTCACAGGCATCCTACGAGCAGTACTTC.

V gene TRBV10-2 combines with J gene TRBJ1-2; 9 positions agree with TRBD1. Losses at the gene ends were 4 bases for V and 3 bases for J; bases not matched to a gene: 9. The germline V gene has CDR1 WSHSY and CDR2 SAAADI. This CDR3 is 16 amino acids long. The CDR3 coding sequence is TGCGCCAGCAGTGGGGTCACAGGGGGCTTTGACTATGGCTACACCTTC. It yields the protein CASSGVTGGFDYGYTF.

The chain carries TRBV30 and TRBJ1-2, with D uncertain. CDR3 length: 13 residues. Trimming shortened V by 7 bases and J by 5 bases, and 17 bases separated the two germline ends. The germline V gene has CDR1 GTSNPN and CDR2 SVGIG (reference sequence). The CDR3 spells CASTDDGVYGYTF. CDR3 in DNA: TGTGCCTCCACGGATGACGGGGTATATGGCTACACCTTC.

The chain is built from TRBV28 and TRBJ2-1, with 10 bases that match TRBD2. Germline V lookup: CDR1 MDHEN, CDR2 SYDVKM. This CDR3 is 16 amino acids long. Trimming at V came to 6 bases and at J to 7 bases, leaving 12 bases not matched to a gene. CDR3 DNA: TGTGCCAGCAGCCTAAGGGCACTAGCGGGACCTAATGAGCAGTTCTTC. As protein: CASSLRALAGPNEQFF.

V usage is TRBV23-1 and J usage is TRBJ2-1; D may be TRBD2 (6 bases). TRBV23-1 is designated an ORF whose function remains uncertain. This CDR3 region has 16 residues. V dropped 4 bases and J dropped 4 bases, with 17 bases sitting between them. In DNA, the CDR3 is TGCGCCAGCAGTCCTACTGGGGCAGGGACTTACAATGAGCAGTTCTTC. It codes for CASSPTGAGTYNEQFF.

This chain links TRBV3-1 (or the pseudogene TRBV3-2) with TRBJ2-1; 8 bases agree with TRBD2. The CDR3 runs to 16 residues. V dropped 4 bases and J dropped 7; count of bases not matched to a gene: 12. Germline V gene sequence: CDR1 LGHDT, CDR2 YNNKEL (reference sequence). CDR3 protein: CASSPTARASGNEQFF. Written as DNA, the CDR3 is TGTGCCAGCAGCCCGACCGCCCGGGCTAGCGGGAATGAGCAGTTCTTC.

This chain uses TRBV2 with TRBJ2-1; 14 bases are shared with TRBD2. Looked up from germline, CDR1 is SNHLY and CDR2 is FYNNEI. The J segment lost 7 bases and the V segment lost 5 bases, leaving 4 bases of the junction unmatched. The CDR3 totals 15 residues. For the CDR3, the DNA is TGTGCCAGCAGTAGACTAGCGGGAGGGCCTAATGAGCAGTTCTTC. It yields the protein CASSRLAGGPNEQFF. The full variable domain, in which reference TRBV2 and TRBJ2-1 provide the parts outside the CDR3, is EPEVTQTPSHQVTQMGQEVILRCVPISNHLYFYWYRQILGQKVEFLVSFYNNEISEKSEIFDDQFSVERPDGSNFTLKIRSTKLEDSAMYFCASSRLAGGPNEQFFGPGTRLTVL.

The chain carries TRBV2 and TRBJ2-1; D might be TRBD2 (5 bases). The CDR3 runs to 14 residues. Germline assignment: CDR1 SNHLY and CDR2 FYNNEI. V shed 7 bases and J shed 1 base, with 11 bases lying between them. CDR3 region: CASNFGGSYNEQFF. CDR3 nucleotide sequence: TGTGCCAGCAATTTCGGAGGATCCTACAATGAGCAGTTCTTC. The whole variable domain, remainder taken from reference TRBV2 and TRBJ2-1, is EPEVTQTPSHQVTQMGQEVILRCVPISNHLYFYWYRQILGQKVEFLVSFYNNEISEKSEIFDDQFSVERPDGSNFTLKIRSTKLEDSAMYFCASNFGGSYNEQFFGPGTRLTVL.

CDR3 nucleotide sequence: TGTGCCAGCAGCACGACAGGGGCTGGTAACTCACCCCTCCACTTT. The encoded protein is CASSTTGAGNSPLHF. The chain combines TRBV7-9 with TRBJ1-6, with 8 bases matching TRBD1. Unmatched junction bases numbered 10, after V lost 5 bases and J lost 10 bases. This CDR3 is built from 15 residues. Germline loops: CDR1 SEHNR, CDR2 FQNEAQ (reference sequence). Filled out from reference TRBV7-9 and TRBJ1-6, the complete variable domain reads DTGVSQNPRHKITKRGQNVTFRCDPISEHNRLYWYRQTLGQGPEFLTYFQNEAQLEKSRLLSDRFSAERPKGSFSTLEIQRTEQGDSAMYLCASSTTGAGNSPLHFGNGTRLTVT.

This chain links TRBV5-1 with TRBJ2-7; 9 nucleotides line up with TRBD2. This CDR3 is built from 14 residues. V lost 0 bases, J lost 4 bases, and 2 bases stayed unmatched. Germline values: CDR1 SGHRS, CDR2 YFSETQ. CDR3 region: CASSLASGVYEQYF. The CDR3 DNA reads TGCGCCAGCAGCTTGGCTAGCGGGGTTTACGAGCAGTACTTC.

J is TRBJ2-3 and V is TRBV21-1; whether TRBD1, the table's D call, matches the DNA was not checked. TRBV21-1 is labeled a pseudogene. CDR3 length equals 16 residues. CDR3 amino acids: CASSRLRGLISDTQYF. CDR3 nucleotide sequence: TGTGCCAGCAGCAGACTCAGGGGGCTTATTTCAGATACGCAGTATTTT.

About this clone itself: Other nucleotide sequences from this sample produce the same CDR3. The V gene is TRBV28, the J gene TRBJ1-2; TRBD1 agrees at 10 bases. This CDR3 region has 15 residues. V shed 4 bases, J shed 2 bases, and the junction held 4 bases outside the gene matches. The germline V gene has CDR1 MDHEN and CDR2 SYDVKM. The CDR3 loop is CASSSWTGGNYGYTF. CDR3 coding DNA: TGTGCCAGCAGTTCCTGGACAGGGGGGAACTATGGCTACACCTTC.

V and J are TRBV19 and TRBJ1-2; the match to TRBD1 covers 7 bases. This CDR3 contains 12 residues. Per germline, CDR1 LNHDA and CDR2 SQIVND (reference sequence). V shed 5 bases and J 14 bases; nucleotides not matched to a gene: 11. Here the CDR3 DNA reads TGTGCCAGTAGTCCCGGGGGACAGCTCAGGACCTTC. Its protein is CASSPGGQLRTF.

The gene calls are TRBV7-9 and TRBJ2-7; 11 bases align to TRBD2. Per germline, CDR1 SEHNR and CDR2 FQNEAQ (reference sequence). The trim removed 5 bases at V and 3 bases at J, leaving 15 bases unmatched. CDR3 size: 18 residues. The CDR3 nucleotides are TGTGCCAGCAGCCGACCGCCTATGACTAGCGGGAAGGGCTACGAGCAGTACTTC. Amino acids: CASSRPPMTSGKGYEQYF.

The CDR3 bases are TGCGCCAGCAGCTTGGCCGCTACCAGCGGAGGGGAGCAGTACTTC. Residues: CASSLAATSGGEQYF. The chain recombines TRBV5-1 with TRBJ2-7, with D perhaps matching TRBD2 (6 bases). The V and J ends lost 0 bases and 7 bases respectively, with 17 bases between them. Per the germline V gene, CDR1 is SGHRS and CDR2 is YFSETQ. The length of the CDR3 is 15 residues.

V and J are TRBV10-3 and TRBJ1-1, with D unresolved. Trimming cost V 3 bases and J 3 bases, with 8 bases left between them. The CDR3 length is 13 residues. Germline V gene lookup returns CDR1 ENHRY and CDR2 SYGVKD. The CDR3 sequence is CAISENGDTEAFF. CDR3 nucleotide sequence: TGTGCCATCAGTGAAAATGGAGACACTGAAGCTTTCTTT.

The chain joins TRBV28 to TRBJ2-1; tentative D call: TRBD1 (6 bases). CDR1 is MDHEN, CDR2 SYDVKM, per germline. Trimming took 5 bases from V and 7 from J, leaving 24 bases between them. This CDR3 spans 17 amino acids. In DNA, the CDR3 is TGTGCCAGCAGTCCGATAGCCGGGACAACCGCCGAGAATGAGCAGTTCTTC. Its protein is CASSPIAGTTAENEQFF.

The V and J genes are TRBV5-5 and TRBJ1-1, with TRBD1 as a possible D gene (5 bases). There are 14 residues in the CDR3. Trimming removed 0 bases at V and 4 bases at J, with 10 bases between. The V gene's germline CDR1 is SGHKS and CDR2 YYEKEE (reference sequence). As DNA, the CDR3 is TGTGCCAGCAGCTTGGCTAGGGGAGGCACTGAAGCTTTCTTT. The encoded protein is CASSLARGGTEAFF.

For the CDR3, the DNA is TGTGCCAGCAGCAAAATCGGTCCGGGGGTCCACTCTGGAAACACCATATATTTT. Translated, it gives CASSKIGPGVHSGNTIYF. The V gene is TRBV21-1, the J gene TRBJ1-3. TRBV21-1 is marked as a pseudogene. The CDR3 sequence is 18 residues long.

The CDR3 coding sequence is TGCGCCAGCAGCCCGTTCGCCAGCGGGGCTACTACGCAGTATTTT. Protein: CASSPFASGATTQYF. The chain has TRBV5-1 and TRBJ2-3; 7 bases fit TRBD2. V shed 4 bases, J shed 8 bases, and the junction held 13 bases outside the gene matches. Germline loops: CDR1 SGHRS, CDR2 YFSETQ. The CDR3 contains 15 residues.

This rearrangement joins TRBV28 to TRBJ1-2; D is unclear. Germline lookup yields CDR1 MDHEN and CDR2 SYDVKM. Trimming left V 3 bases short and J 8 bases short, with 13 bases between. The length of the CDR3 is 13 residues. The CDR3 is CASSLEGLKGYTF. CDR3 coding DNA: TGTGCCAGCAGTTTGGAGGGCTTGAAGGGCTACACCTTC.